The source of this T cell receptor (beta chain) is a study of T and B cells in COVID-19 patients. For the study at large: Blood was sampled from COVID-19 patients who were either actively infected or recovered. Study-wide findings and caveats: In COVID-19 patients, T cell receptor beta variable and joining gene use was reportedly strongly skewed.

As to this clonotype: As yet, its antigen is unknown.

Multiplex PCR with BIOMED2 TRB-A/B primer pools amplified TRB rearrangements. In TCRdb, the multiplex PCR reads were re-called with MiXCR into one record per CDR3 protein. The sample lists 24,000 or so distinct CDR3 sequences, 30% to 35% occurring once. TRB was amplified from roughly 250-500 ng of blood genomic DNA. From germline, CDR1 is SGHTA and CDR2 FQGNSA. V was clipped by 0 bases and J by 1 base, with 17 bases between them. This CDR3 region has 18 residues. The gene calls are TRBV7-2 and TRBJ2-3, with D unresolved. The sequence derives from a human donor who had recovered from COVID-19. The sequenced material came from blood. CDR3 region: CASSLAPITGAGTDTQYF. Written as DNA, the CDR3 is TGTGCCAGCAGCTTAGCGCCGATAACGGGCGCGGGCACAGATACGCAGTATTTT.